Reported below is one TCR beta chain. This entry belongs to a study of T cell changes during pregnancy in multiple sclerosis. The ends lost 6 bases at V and 5 bases at J; junction bases unmatched: 6. The CDR3 covers 14 residues. Germline CDR1 is MDHEN and CDR2 is SYDVKM. The repertoire was sequenced with immunoSEQ multiplex PCR; TCRdb's copy has only in-frame clones and lacks some. The sample includes roughly 80,000 clones, roughly nine tenths of them seen just once. Sequencing was performed on peripheral blood, taken before pregnancy. This sequence originates from a female donor with multiple sclerosis, enrolled in a pregnancy study. This chain connects TRBV28 to TRBJ1-5; 8 positions agree with TRBD1. The CDR3 DNA is TGTGCCAGCAGAATGGCAGGGGGCCATCAGCCCCAGCATTTT. This codes for CASRMAGGHQPQHF.